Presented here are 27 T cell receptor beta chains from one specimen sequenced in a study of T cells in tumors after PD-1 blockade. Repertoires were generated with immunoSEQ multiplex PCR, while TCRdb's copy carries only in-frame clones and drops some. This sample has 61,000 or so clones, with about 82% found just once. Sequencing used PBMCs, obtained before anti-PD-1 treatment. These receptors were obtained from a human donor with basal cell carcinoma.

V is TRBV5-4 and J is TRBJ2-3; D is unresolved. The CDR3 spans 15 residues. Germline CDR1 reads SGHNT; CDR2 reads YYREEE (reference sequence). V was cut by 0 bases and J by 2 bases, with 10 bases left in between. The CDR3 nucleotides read TGTGCCAGCAGCTTGGTGTCAGGCTACACAGATACGCAGTATTTT. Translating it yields CASSLVSGYTDTQYF.

The CDR3 sequence: CASSTYRTSERETQYF. The CDR3 bases are TGCGCCAGCAGCACCTATCGGACTAGCGAACGAGAGACCCAGTACTTC. This rearrangement joins TRBV5-1 to TRBJ2-5; 9 bases are a match to TRBD2. Germline loops: CDR1 SGHRS, CDR2 YFSETQ. The CDR3 has 16 amino acids. With V trimmed by 4 bases and J by 4 bases, 11 bases remained unmatched.

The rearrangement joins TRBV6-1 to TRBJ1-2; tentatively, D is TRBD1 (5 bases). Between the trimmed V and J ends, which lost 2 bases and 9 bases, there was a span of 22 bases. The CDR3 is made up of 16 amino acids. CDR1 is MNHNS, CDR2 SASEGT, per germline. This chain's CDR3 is CASSERSTGRMERYTF. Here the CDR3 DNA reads TGTGCCAGCAGTGAAAGGTCGACGGGGCGCATGGAGCGCTACACCTTC.

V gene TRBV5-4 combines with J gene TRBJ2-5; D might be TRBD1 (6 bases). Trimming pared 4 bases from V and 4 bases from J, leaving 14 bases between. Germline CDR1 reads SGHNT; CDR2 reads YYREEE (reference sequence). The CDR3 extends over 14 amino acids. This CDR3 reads CASSGTRGSETQYF. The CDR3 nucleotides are TGTGCCAGCAGCGGCACGAGGGGGTCAGAGACCCAGTACTTC.

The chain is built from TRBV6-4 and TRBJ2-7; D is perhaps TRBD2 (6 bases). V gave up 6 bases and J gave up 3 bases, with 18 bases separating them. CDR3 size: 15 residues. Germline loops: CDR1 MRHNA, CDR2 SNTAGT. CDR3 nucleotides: TGTGCCAGCAGAGGGGACTGGGACGGATACTACGAGCAGTACTTC. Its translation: CASRGDWDGYYEQYF.

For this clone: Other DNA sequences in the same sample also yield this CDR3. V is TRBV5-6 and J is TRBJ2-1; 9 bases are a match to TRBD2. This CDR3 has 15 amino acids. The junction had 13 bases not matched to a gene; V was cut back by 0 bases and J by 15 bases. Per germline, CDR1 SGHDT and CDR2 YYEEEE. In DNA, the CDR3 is TGTGCCAGCAGCTTGGGTCCTAGCGGGGCTAGTACATTGTTCTTC. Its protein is CASSLGPSGASTLFF. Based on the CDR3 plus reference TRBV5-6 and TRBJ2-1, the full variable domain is DAGVTQSPTHLIKTRGQQVTLRCSPKSGHDTVSWYQQALGQGPQFIFQYYEEEERQRGNFPDRFSGHQFPNYSSELNVNALLLGDSALYLCASSLGPSGASTLFFGPGTRLTVL.

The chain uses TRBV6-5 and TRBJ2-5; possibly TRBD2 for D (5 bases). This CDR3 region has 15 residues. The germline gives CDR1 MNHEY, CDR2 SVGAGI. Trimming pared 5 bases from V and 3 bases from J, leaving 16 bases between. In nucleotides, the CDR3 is TGTGCCAGCAGTACCCGGGGTGGACCTAAAGAGACCCAGTACTTC. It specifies CASSTRGGPKETQYF.

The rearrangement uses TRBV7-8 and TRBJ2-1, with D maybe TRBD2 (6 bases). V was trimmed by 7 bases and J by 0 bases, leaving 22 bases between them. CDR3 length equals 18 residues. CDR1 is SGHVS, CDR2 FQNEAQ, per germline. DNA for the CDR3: TGTGCCAGCAACCATCAGAGGGCGGGGACTTACTCCTACAATGAGCAGTTCTTC. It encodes CASNHQRAGTYSYNEQFF.

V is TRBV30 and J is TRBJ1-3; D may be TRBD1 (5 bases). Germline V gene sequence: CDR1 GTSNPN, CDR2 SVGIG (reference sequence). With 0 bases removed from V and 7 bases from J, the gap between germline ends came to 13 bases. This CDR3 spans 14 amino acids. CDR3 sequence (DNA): TGTGCCTGGAGTGTAGAGTGGGGGGTTAACACCATATATTTT. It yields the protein CAWSVEWGVNTIYF.

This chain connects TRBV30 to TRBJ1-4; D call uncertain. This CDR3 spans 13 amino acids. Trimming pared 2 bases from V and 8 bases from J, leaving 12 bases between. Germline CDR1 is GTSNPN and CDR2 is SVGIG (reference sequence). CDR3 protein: CAWSNGRTEKLFF. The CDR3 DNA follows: TGTGCCTGGAGTAACGGCAGGACGGAAAAACTGTTTTTT. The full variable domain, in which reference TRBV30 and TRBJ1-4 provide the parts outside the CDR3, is SQTIHQWPATLVQPVGSPLSLECTVEGTSNPNLYWYRQAAGRGLQLLFYSVGIGQISSEVPQNLSASRPQDRQFILSSKKLLLSDSGFYLCAWSNGRTEKLFFGSGTQLSVL.

This CDR3 reads CASRPATYEQYF. CDR3 DNA sequence: TGTGCCAGCCGACCAGCAACCTACGAGCAGTACTTC. The chain has TRBV6-6 and TRBJ2-7; D ambiguous. The CDR3 covers 12 residues. V lost 8 bases, J lost 2 bases, and 10 bases lay in between. Germline V lookup: CDR1 MNHNY, CDR2 SVGAGI (reference sequence).

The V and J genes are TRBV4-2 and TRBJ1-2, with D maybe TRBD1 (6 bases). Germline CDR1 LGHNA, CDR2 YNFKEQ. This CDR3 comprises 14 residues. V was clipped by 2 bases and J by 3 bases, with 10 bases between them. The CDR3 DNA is TGTGCCAGCAGCCAACCAGGACAGTACTATGGCTACACCTTC. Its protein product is CASSQPGQYYGYTF.

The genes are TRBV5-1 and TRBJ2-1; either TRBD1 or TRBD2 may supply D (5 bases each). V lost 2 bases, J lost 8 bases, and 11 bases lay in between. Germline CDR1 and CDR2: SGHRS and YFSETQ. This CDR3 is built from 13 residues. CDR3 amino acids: CASSFLGVDEQFF. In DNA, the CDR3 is TGCGCCAGCAGCTTCCTGGGGGTCGATGAGCAGTTCTTC.

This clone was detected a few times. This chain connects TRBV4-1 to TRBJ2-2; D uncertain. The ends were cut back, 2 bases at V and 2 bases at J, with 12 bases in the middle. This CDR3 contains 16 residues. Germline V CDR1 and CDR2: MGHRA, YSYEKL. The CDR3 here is CASSQTDAINTGELFF. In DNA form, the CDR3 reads TGCGCCAGCAGCCAAACAGACGCAATCAACACCGGGGAGCTGTTTTTT.

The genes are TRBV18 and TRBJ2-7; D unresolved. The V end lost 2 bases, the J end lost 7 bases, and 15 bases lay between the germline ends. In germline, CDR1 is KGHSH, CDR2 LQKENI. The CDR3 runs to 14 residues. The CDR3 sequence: CASSPSGSGVEQYF. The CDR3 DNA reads TGTGCCAGCTCACCAAGTGGCAGTGGTGTGGAGCAGTACTTC.

The CDR3 nucleotides read TGTGCCATCAGTCGACAGACCGAGGGAAAACTGTTTTTT. Encoded protein: CAISRQTEGKLFF. The chain joins TRBV10-3 to TRBJ1-4; D possibly corresponds to TRBD1 (5 bases). Germline loops: CDR1 ENHRY, CDR2 SYGVKD. V gave up 5 bases and J gave up 10 bases, with 14 bases separating them. The CDR3 is 13 residues long.

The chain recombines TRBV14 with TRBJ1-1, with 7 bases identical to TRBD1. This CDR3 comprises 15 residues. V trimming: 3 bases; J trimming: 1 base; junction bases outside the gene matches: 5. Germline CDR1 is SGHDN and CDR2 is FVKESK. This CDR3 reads CASSQAGGSNTEAFF. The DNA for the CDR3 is TGTGCCAGCAGCCAGGCAGGGGGATCGAACACTGAAGCTTTCTTT. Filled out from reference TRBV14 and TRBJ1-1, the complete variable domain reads EAGVTQFPSHSVIEKGQTVTLRCDPISGHDNLYWYRRVMGKEIKFLLHFVKESKQDESGMPNNRFLAERTGGTYSTLKVQPAELEDSGVYFCASSQAGGSNTEAFFGQGTRLTVV.

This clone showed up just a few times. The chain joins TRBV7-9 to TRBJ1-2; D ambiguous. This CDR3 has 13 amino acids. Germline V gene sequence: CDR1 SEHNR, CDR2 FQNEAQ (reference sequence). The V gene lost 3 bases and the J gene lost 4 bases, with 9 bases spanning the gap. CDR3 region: CASSFAEFYGYTF. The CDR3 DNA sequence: TGTGCCAGCAGCTTCGCTGAGTTCTATGGCTACACCTTC.

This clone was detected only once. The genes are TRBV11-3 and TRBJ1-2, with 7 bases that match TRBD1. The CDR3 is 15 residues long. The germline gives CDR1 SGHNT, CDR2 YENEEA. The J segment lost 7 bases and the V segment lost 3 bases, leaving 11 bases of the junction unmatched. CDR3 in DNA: TGTGCCAGCAGCTTCTCGACAGGGTCCCCCTCTGGCTACACCTTC. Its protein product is CASSFSTGSPSGYTF.

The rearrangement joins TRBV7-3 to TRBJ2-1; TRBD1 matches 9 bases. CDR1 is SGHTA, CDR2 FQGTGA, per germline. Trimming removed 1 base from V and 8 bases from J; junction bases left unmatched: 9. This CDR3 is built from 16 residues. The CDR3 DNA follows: TGTGCCAGCAGCTTAAGTTCGGGGACAGGGCCGGATGAGCAGTTCTTC. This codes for CASSLSSGTGPDEQFF.

The CDR3 is CASSPFQETQYF. CDR3 DNA sequence: TGTGCCAGCAGCCCTTTCCAAGAGACCCAGTACTTC. The chain uses TRBV13 and TRBJ2-5, with no clear D. Germline CDR1 and CDR2: PRHDT and FYEKMQ (reference sequence). V lost 5 bases, J lost 1 base, and 5 bases lay in between. The CDR3 is made up of 12 amino acids.

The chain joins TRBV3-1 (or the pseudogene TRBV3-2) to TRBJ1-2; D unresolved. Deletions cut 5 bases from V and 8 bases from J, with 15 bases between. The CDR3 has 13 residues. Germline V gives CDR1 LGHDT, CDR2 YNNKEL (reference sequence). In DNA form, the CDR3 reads TGTGCCAGCAGCACCGAGGCGACTTCGGGCTACACCTTC. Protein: CASSTEATSGYTF.

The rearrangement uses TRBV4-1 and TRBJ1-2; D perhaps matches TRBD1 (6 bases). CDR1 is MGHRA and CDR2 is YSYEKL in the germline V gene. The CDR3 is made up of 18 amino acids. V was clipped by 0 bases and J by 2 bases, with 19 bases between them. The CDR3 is CASSQDGAGAPLNYGYTF. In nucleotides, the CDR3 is TGCGCCAGCAGCCAAGATGGGGCAGGGGCTCCCTTGAACTATGGCTACACCTTC.

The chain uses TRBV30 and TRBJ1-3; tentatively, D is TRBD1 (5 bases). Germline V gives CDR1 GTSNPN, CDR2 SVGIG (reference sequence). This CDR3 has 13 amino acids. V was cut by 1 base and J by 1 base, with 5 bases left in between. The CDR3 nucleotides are TGTGCCTGGAGTGGGGGGTCTGGAAACACCATATATTTT. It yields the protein CAWSGGSGNTIYF.

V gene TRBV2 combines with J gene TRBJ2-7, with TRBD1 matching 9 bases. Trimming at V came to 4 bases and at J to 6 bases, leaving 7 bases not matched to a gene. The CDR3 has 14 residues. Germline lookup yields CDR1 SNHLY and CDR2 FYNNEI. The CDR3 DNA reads TGTGCCAGCAGTGCCACGGGGACAGGGATCGAGCAGTACTTC. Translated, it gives CASSATGTGIEQYF.

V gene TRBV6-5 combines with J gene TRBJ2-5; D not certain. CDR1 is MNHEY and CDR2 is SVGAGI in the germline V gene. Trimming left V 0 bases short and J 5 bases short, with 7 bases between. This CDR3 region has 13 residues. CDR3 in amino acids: CASSYSRQETQYF. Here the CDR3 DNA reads TGTGCCAGCAGTTACTCCAGGCAGGAGACCCAGTACTTC.

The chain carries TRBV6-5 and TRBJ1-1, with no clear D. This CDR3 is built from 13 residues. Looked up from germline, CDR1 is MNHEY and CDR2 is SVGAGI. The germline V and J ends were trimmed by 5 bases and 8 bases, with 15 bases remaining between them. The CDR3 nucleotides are TGTGCCAGCAGTCCCGACCTACCCAGAGAAGCTTTCTTT. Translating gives CASSPDLPREAFF.